Listed below are T cell receptor beta chains from one sample, sequenced in a study of T cells in Graves' hyperthyroidism and ophthalmopathy. TCRdb called the multiplex PCR reads again in MiXCR, with one record for every CDR3 protein. Here the sample spans over 650,000 distinct CDR3 sequences, roughly 15% being singletons. Sequences were obtained from blood. The receptors stem from a man in his late teens or twenties with Graves' hyperthyroidism. Both conserved end residues are part of each CDR3. D genes are given only for firm matches. Part of the rows lack a size; the others show once, few, many or a class for expanded clones.

TRBD2	TRBV28	NA	TRBJ2-5	TGTGCCAGCAGCTCCTACCCGGGACTAGCGGGAGGGCCCGAAGAGACCCAGTACTTC	CASSSYPGLAGGPEETQYF
NA	TRBV20-1	NA	TRBJ1-6	TGCAGTGCTAGAATGGGTAATATGTTACCCCTCCACTTT	CSARMGNMLPLHF
NA	TRBV6-2/TRBV6-3	NA	TRBJ1-5	TGTGCCAGCAGCGACGGTCCCCAGCCCCAGCATTTT	CASSDGPQPQHF
TRBD1	TRBV13	few	TRBJ1-6	TGTGCCAGCAGCCGACGGGACAGGTTGATTTCACCCCTCCACTTT	CASSRRDRLISPLHF
TRBD2	TRBV27	few	TRBJ2-7	TGTGCCAGCAGCCCAACTACCGGGACTAGCGGCGAGCAGTACTTC	CASSPTTGTSGEQYF
NA	TRBV12-5	few	TRBJ1-5	TGTGCTAGTGGTCCCCTCGGAAGCAATCAGCCCCAGCATTTT	CASGPLGSNQPQHF
NA	TRBV28	many	TRBJ2-1	TGTGCCAGCAGTTCCAGGGTTTGGACCTACAATGAGCAGTTCTTC	CASSSRVWTYNEQFF
NA	TRBV3-1	NA	TRBJ1-6	TGTGCCAGCAGCCAAATGGGGAGGCCGAATTCACCCCTCCACTTT	CASSQMGRPNSPLHF
NA	TRBV3-2	many	TRBJ2-7	TGTGCCAGCAGCTACTCCCCCAGGGGGAACGTATACGAGCAGTACTTC	CASSYSPRGNVYEQYF
TRBD2	TRBV18	many	TRBJ2-1	TGTGCCAGCTCACCCCTACCTCCCGGCGGGAGGTGGTACAATGAGCAGTTCTTC	CASSPLPPGGRWYNEQFF
NA	TRBV10-3	many	TRBJ2-7	TGTGCCATCAGTGACCTTCGTACGCACTCCGCCTACGAGCAGTACTTC	CAISDLRTHSAYEQYF
NA	TRBV7-2	few	TRBJ1-4	TGTGCCAGCAGCCGAGGTGCAGGGCCCGAGGAAAAACTGTTTTTT	CASSRGAGPEEKLFF
NA	TRBV20-1	many	TRBJ2-1	TGCAGTGCTAGAGCCAGGTCCCATGAGCAGTTCTTC	CSARARSHEQFF
TRBD1	TRBV28	many	TRBJ1-1	TGTGCCAGCAGTCCTTGGACAGGGCAAGACACTGAAGCTTTCTTT	CASSPWTGQDTEAFF
NA	TRBV5-4	few	TRBJ2-7	TGTGCCAGCAGCTTGTCTAACCATTTCGGGCCCAGCTCCTACGAGCAGTACTTC	CASSLSNHFGPSSYEQYF
NA	TRBV5-1	many	TRBJ2-5	TGCGCCAGCGCCCTAAGCCCCCAAGAGACCCAGTACTTC	CASALSPQETQYF
TRBD2	TRBV28	many	TRBJ2-7	TGTGCCAGCAGAGGGGGAGTAGCGGGAGAATCCTACGAGCAGTACTTC	CASRGGVAGESYEQYF
TRBD1	TRBV2	many	TRBJ1-5	TGTGCCAGCAGGACCCGGACAGGAGACAATCAGCCCCAGCATTTT	CASRTRTGDNQPQHF
TRBD2	TRBV4-1	many	TRBJ2-3	TGCGCCAGCAGCCAAGATTGGGGGACTAGTCCCGCAGATACGCAGTATTTT	CASSQDWGTSPADTQYF
TRBD1	TRBV30	many	TRBJ1-4	TGTGCCTGTAAAGCTCCAGGGGGCAGTTGGAAAAAACTGTTTTTT	CACKAPGGSWKKLFF
NA	TRBV2	few	TRBJ2-2	TGTGCCAGCACCCCAACCAGATCACCCGGCCACTACACCGGGGAGCTGTTTTTT	CASTPTRSPGHYTGELFF
TRBD1	TRBV28	few	TRBJ1-5	TGTGCCAGCAGTTCCGACAGGGAGCGCAATCAGCCCCAGCATTTT	CASSSDRERNQPQHF
NA	TRBV9	NA	TRBJ2-3	TGTGCCAGCAGCGTAGGGGTCTCGGCAGATACGCAGTATTTT	CASSVGVSADTQYF
TRBD2	TRBV20-1	many	TRBJ2-3	TGCAGTGCTAGAGTTGGGCTAGCGGGACCCACAGATACGCAGTATTTT	CSARVGLAGPTDTQYF
TRBD1	TRBV4-2	NA	TRBJ1-2	TGTGCCAGCAGCCCAGGGGGTGGGGGGTACTATGGCTACACCTTC	CASSPGGGGYYGYTF
NA	TRBV28	few	TRBJ1-4	TGTGCCAGCAGTTACAGGAGTGGTAATGAAAAACTGTTTTTT	CASSYRSGNEKLFF
TRBD1	TRBV4-1	NA	TRBJ2-1	TGCGCCAGCAGCCAAGTACCGGGACAGAACAATGAGCAGTTCTTC	CASSQVPGQNNEQFF
NA	TRBV9	NA	TRBJ1-3	TGTGCCAGCAGCACCGGGACACCGGGAAACACCATATATTTT	CASSTGTPGNTIYF
TRBD1	TRBV5-5	many	TRBJ2-1	TGTGCCAGCAGCTGGACGACAGGGGGCGCGGGCAATGAGCAGTTCTTC	CASSWTTGGAGNEQFF